This T cell receptor beta chain was identified during a study of early T cells in non-severe SARS-CoV-2 infection. The overall study: Unpaired chains resulted from sequencing bulk RNA of unsorted whole blood.

The table lists this clonotype with many counts. The antigen remains undetermined. Trimming pared 5 bases from V and 6 bases from J, leaving 17 bases between. This CDR3 comprises 15 residues. Individually, cDNA molecules had unique molecular identifiers attached to them. MiXCR, run by TCRdb on the 5' RACE reads, gives a single entry per CDR3 protein. The sample contains tens of thousands of distinct CDR3 sequences, more than 8.5% of which appear only once. General observations from the study: Comparison of clonotypes with VDJdb favored anti-spike CD8 responses while missing private and CD4 specificities.

The chain is built from TRBV12-3 or TRBV12-4 and TRBJ2-1; D may match TRBD1 or TRBD2 (5 bases each). Sequencing was carried out using whole blood. This receptor was identified in an adult who was a healthcare worker with PCR-confirmed SARS-CoV-2 infection or an uninfected control (not recorded which). The CDR3 spells CASSLATGLFNEQFF. The CDR3 nucleotides are TGTGCCAGCAGTCTTGCGACGGGGCTGTTCAATGAGCAGTTCTTC.